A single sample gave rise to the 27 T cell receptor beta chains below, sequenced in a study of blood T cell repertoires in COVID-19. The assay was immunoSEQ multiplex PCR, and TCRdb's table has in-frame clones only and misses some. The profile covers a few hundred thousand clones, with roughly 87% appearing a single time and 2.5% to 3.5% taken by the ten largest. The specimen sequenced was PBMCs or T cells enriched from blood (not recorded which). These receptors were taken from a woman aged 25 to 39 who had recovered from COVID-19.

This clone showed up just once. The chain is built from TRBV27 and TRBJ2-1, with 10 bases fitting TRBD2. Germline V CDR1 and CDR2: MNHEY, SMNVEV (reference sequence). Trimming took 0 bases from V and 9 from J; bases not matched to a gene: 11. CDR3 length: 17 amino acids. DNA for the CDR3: TGTGCCAGCAGTTTATCGTTCCCTAGCGGGAGTGGTATTGAGCAGTTCTTC. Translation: CASSLSFPSGSGIEQFF.

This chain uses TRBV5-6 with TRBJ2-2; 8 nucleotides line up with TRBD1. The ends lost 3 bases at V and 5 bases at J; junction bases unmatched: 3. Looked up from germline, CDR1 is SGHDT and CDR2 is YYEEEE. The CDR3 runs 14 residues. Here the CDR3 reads CASSYYRGTGELFF. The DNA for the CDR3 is TGTGCCAGCAGCTATTACAGGGGGACCGGGGAGCTGTTTTTT.

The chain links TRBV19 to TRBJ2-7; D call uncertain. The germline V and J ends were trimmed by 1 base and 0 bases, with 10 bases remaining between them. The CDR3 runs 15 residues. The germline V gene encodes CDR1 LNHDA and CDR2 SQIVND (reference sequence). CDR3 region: CASSIGAGSSYEQYF. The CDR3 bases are TGTGCCAGTAGTATAGGAGCAGGAAGCTCCTACGAGCAGTACTTC.

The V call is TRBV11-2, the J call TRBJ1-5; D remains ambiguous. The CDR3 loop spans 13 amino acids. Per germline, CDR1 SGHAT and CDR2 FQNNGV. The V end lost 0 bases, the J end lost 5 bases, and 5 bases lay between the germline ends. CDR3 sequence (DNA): TGTGCCAGCAGCTTAGACACTTATCAGCCCCAGCATTTT. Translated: CASSLDTYQPQHF.

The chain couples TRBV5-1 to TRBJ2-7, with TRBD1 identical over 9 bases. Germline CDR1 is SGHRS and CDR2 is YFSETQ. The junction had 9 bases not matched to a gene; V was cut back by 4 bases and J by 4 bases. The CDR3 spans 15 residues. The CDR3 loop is CASSLNRDRVYEQYF. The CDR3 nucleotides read TGCGCCAGCAGCCTAAACCGGGACAGGGTATACGAGCAGTACTTC.

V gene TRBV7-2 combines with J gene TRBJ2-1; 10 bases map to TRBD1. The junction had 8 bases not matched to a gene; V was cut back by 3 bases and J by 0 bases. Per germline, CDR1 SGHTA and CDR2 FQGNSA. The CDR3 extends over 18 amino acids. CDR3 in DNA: TGTGCCAGCAGCTTCCCCGACAGGGGGCCTAGCTCCTACAATGAGCAGTTCTTC. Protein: CASSFPDRGPSSYNEQFF.

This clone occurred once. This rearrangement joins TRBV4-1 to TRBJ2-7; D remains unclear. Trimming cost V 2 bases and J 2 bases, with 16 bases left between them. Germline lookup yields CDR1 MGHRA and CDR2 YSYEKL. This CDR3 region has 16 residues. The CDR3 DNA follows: TGCGCCAGCAGCCAAAGTTACACGAGAGGAACCTACGAGCAGTACTTC. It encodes CASSQSYTRGTYEQYF.

The CDR3: CASSLAGVDEQYF. CDR3 nucleotide sequence: TGTGCCAGTAGTTTAGCAGGGGTGGACGAGCAGTACTTC. The chain joins TRBV19 to TRBJ2-7; possibly TRBD1 for D (6 bases). V dropped 5 bases and J dropped 5 bases, with 13 bases sitting between them. The CDR3 has 13 residues. CDR1 and CDR2 (germline): LNHDA, SQIVND (reference sequence).

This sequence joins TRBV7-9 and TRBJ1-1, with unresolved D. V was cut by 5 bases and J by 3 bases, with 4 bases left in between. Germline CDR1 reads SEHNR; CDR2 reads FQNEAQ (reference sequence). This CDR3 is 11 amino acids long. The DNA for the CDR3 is TGTGCCAGCAGCCCCTACACTGAAGCTTTCTTT. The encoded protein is CASSPYTEAFF.

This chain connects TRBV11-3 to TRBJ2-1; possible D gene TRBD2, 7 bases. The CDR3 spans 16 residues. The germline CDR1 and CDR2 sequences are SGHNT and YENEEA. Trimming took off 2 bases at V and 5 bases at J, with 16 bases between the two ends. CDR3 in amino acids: CASSLSGRGGHNEQFF. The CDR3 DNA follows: TGTGCCAGCAGCTTAAGTGGGAGGGGGGGTCACAATGAGCAGTTCTTC.

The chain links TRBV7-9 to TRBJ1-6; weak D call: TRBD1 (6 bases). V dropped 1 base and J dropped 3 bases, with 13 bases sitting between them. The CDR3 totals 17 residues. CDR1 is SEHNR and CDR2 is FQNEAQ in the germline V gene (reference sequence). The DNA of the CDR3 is TGTGCCAGCAGCTTAGGGCCAGGGGAGAACTATAATTCACCCCTCCACTTT. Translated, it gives CASSLGPGENYNSPLHF.

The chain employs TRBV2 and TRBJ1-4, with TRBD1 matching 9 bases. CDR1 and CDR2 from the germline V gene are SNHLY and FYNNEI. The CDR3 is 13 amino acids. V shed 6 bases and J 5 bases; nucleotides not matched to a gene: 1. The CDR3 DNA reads TGTGCCAGCAGCGGGACAGGGAATGAAAAACTGTTTTTT. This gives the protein CASSGTGNEKLFF.

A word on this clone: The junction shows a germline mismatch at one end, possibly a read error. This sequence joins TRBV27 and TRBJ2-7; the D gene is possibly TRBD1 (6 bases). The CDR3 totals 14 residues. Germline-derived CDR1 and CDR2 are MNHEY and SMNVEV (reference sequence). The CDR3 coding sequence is TGTGCCAGCAGTCCGTCCGGGACACTTCCTGATAATCACTTC. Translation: CASSPSGTLPDNHF.

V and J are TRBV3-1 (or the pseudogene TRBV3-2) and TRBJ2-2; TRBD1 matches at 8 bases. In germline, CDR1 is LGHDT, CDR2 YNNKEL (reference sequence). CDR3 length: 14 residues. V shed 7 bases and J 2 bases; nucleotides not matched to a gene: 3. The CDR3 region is CASMGQANTGELFF. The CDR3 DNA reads TGTGCCAGCATGGGACAGGCAAACACCGGGGAGCTGTTTTTT.

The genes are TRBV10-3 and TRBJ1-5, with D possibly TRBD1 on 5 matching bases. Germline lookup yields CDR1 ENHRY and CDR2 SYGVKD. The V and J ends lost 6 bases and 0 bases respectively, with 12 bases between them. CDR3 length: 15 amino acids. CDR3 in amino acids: CAIRDPRASNQPQHF. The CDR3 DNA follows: TGTGCCATCAGGGATCCCAGGGCTAGCAATCAGCCCCAGCATTTT.

DNA of the CDR3: TGTGCCAGCCGCCGGGACAGGGAGAGGGAGCAGTACTTC. Amino acids: CASRRDREREQYF. The chain recombines TRBV2 with TRBJ2-7, with 9 bases that match TRBD1. Germline CDR1 is SNHLY and CDR2 is FYNNEI. This CDR3 is built from 13 residues. Trimming took 8 bases from V and 7 from J; bases not matched to a gene: 9.

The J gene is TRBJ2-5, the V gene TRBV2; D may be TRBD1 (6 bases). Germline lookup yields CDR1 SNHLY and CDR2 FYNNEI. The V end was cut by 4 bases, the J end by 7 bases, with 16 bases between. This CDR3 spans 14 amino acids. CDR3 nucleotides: TGTGCCAGCAGTGGCCACAGGGAATTGGCGACCCAGTACTTC. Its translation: CASSGHRELATQYF. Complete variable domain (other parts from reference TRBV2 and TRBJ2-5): EPEVTQTPSHQVTQMGQEVILRCVPISNHLYFYWYRQILGQKVEFLVSFYNNEISEKSEIFDDQFSVERPDGSNFTLKIRSTKLEDSAMYFCASSGHRELATQYFGPGTRLLVL.

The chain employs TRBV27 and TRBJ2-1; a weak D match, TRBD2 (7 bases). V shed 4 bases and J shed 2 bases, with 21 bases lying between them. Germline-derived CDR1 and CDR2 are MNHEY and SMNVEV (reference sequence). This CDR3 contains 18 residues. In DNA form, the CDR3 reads TGTGCCAGCAGTTCACAGATGGGGGGGCTCCCTACCTACAATGAGCAGTTCTTC. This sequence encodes CASSSQMGGLPTYNEQFF.

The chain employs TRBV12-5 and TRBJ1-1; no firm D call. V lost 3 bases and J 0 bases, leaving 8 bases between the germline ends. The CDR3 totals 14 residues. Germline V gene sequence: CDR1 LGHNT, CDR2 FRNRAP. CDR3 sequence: CASGFLQMNTEAFF. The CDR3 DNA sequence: TGTGCTAGTGGTTTCCTACAGATGAACACTGAAGCTTTCTTT. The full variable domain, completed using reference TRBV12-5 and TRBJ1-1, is DARVTQTPRHKVTEMGQEVTMRCQPILGHNTVFWYRQTMMQGLELLAYFRNRAPLDDSGMPKDRFSAEMPDATLATLKIQPSEPRDSAVYFCASGFLQMNTEAFFGQGTRLTVV.

CDR3 loop: CASSLELAGGFEQFF. The CDR3 coding sequence is TGTGCCAGCAGCTTAGAACTAGCGGGAGGGTTTGAGCAGTTCTTC. The chain carries TRBV11-2 and TRBJ2-1, with 13 bases matching TRBD2. V shed 0 bases, J shed 9 bases, and the junction held 2 bases outside the gene matches. Per the germline V gene, CDR1 is SGHAT and CDR2 is FQNNGV. The length of the CDR3 is 15 residues.

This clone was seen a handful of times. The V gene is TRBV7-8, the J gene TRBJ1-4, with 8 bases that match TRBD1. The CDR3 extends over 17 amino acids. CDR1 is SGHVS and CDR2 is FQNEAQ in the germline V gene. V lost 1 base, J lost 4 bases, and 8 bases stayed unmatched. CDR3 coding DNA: TGTGCCAGCAGCTTAGTTCGGACAGGGACTTTTAATGAAAAACTGTTTTTT. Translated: CASSLVRTGTFNEKLFF.

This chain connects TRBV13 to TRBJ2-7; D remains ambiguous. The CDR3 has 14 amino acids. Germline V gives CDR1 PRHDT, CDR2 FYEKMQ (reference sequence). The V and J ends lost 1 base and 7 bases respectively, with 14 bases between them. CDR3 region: CASSLVGSYREQYF. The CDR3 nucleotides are TGTGCCAGCAGCTTAGTGGGCTCCTATCGGGAGCAGTACTTC. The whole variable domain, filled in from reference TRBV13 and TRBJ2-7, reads AAGVIQSPRHLIKEKRETATLKCYPIPRHDTVYWYQQGPGQDPQFLISFYEKMQSDKGSIPDRFSAQQFSDYHSELNMSSLELGDSALYFCASSLVGSYREQYFGPGTRLTVT.

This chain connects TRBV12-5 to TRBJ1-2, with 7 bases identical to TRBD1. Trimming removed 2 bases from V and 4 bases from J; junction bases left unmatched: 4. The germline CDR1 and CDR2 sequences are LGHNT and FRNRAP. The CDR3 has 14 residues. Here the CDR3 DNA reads TGTGCTAGTGGTTTGTCCGGACAGGTCTATGGCTACACCTTC. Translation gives CASGLSGQVYGYTF. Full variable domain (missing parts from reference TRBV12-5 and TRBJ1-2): DARVTQTPRHKVTEMGQEVTMRCQPILGHNTVFWYRQTMMQGLELLAYFRNRAPLDDSGMPKDRFSAEMPDATLATLKIQPSEPRDSAVYFCASGLSGQVYGYTFGSGTRLTVV.

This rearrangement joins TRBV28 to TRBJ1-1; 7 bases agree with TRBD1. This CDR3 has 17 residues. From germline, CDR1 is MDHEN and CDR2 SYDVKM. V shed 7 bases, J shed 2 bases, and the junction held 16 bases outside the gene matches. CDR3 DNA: TGTGCCAGCAACCCAGGGGGGTGGGGGGATCCTAACACTGAAGCTTTCTTT. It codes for CASNPGGWGDPNTEAFF.

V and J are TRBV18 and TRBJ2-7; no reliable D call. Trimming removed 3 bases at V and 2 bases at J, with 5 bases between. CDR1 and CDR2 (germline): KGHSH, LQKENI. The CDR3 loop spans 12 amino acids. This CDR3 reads CASSPNTYEQYF. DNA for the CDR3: TGTGCCAGCTCACCCAACACCTACGAGCAGTACTTC.

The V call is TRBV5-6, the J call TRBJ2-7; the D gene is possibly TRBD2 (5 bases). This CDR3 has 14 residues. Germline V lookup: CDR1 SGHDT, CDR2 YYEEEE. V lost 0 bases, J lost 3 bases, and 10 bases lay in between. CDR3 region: CASSLGRGNYEQYF. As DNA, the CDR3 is TGTGCCAGCAGCTTGGGACGGGGAAACTACGAGCAGTACTTC. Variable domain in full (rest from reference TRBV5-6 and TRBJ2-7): DAGVTQSPTHLIKTRGQQVTLRCSPKSGHDTVSWYQQALGQGPQFIFQYYEEEERQRGNFPDRFSGHQFPNYSSELNVNALLLGDSALYLCASSLGRGNYEQYFGPGTRLTVT.

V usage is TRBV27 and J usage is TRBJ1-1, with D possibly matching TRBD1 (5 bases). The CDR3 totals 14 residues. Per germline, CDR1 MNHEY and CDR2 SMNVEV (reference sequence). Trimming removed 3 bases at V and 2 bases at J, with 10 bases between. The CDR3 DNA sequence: TGTGCCAGCAGTTTGGGACTGACTAACACTGAAGCTTTCTTT. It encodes CASSLGLTNTEAFF.